The rows below give T cell receptor beta chains drawn from one sample of a study of OX40 agonist ivuxolimab in advanced cancers. Generated by immunoSEQ multiplex PCR, the TCRdb table keeps only in-frame clones and is missing some. The sample includes about 77,000 clones, over 75% of them seen just once. Sample: CD4+ or CD8+ T cells sorted from blood, taken in a trial of the OX40 agonist ivuxolimab. These TCRs come from an adult with an advanced solid tumor such as melanoma, head and neck, liver or kidney cancer. Each CDR3 is given without its conserved first and last residue.

V gene	J gene	CDR3 protein
TRBV4-1	TRBJ1-2	ASSRADRGLGGYT
TRBV30	TRBJ2-3	AWSVHTDTQY
TRBV11-3	TRBJ1-1	ASSSPMGGKAEAF
TRBV18	TRBJ1-4	ASSRPGRGAEEKLF
TRBV6-1	TRBJ2-7	ASSKDRTYEQY
TRBV13	TRBJ1-2	ASSFPGEGYT
TRBV4-2	TRBJ2-3	ASSLAAASGPDTQY
TRBV4-3	TRBJ2-2	ASSQKWDDTGELF
TRBV25-1	TRBJ2-7	ASSLHGTSVDEQY
TRBV18	TRBJ1-5	ASSQGKGQPQH
TRBV5-4	TRBJ2-5	ASSLGGPQETQY
TRBV5-1	TRBJ1-2	ASSLYSGANYGYT
TRBV14	TRBJ2-3	ASSQEKGFGTDTQY
TRBV19	TRBJ1-1	ASSRDSFFTEAF
TRBV5-6	TRBJ2-7	ASSSPGQGYSEQY
TRBV6-1	TRBJ1-5	AGAGGPYSNQPQH
TRBV6-5	TRBJ2-3	ASSYQGAGLVDTQY
TRBV5-4	TRBJ2-7	ASSASRDRGREQY
TRBV28	TRBJ2-1	ASSQPGLAGSYNEQF
TRBV19	TRBJ1-2	ASSPEDGPRVVYGYT
TRBV6-5	TRBJ1-6	ASSYRGPGHSPLH
TRBV13	TRBJ2-7	ASSLGGGVYEQY
TRBV7-9	TRBJ1-6	ASTPPGGSDSPLH
TRBV7-7	TRBJ2-5	ASSHGLAGRETQY
TRBV7-2	TRBJ1-5	ASSLKWAESNQPQH
TRBV29-1	TRBJ2-2	SVDRGGTGELF
TRBV6-4	TRBJ2-3	ASSESATLTQY
TRBV19	TRBJ1-1	ASSMYMGVSTEAF
TRBV18	TRBJ2-5	ASSPTGGGETQY
TRBV6-5	TRBJ2-5	AAARAGKETQY
TRBV2	TRBJ2-6	ASSSGTGSGANVLT
TRBV4-2	TRBJ1-2	ASSRKGSGGDYGYT
TRBV18	TRBJ1-1	ASSPRGPEAF
TRBV28	TRBJ1-5	ASSFGGNLNQPQH
TRBV11-2	TRBJ2-1	ASRAAGGSYNEQF
TRBV6-5	TRBJ1-2	ASSYSQLGGYT
TRBV4-3	TRBJ1-1	ASSHLSEDTGAF